Shown below are 24 T cell receptor beta chains from a single sample sequenced in a study of T cells in Graves' hyperthyroidism and ophthalmopathy. The investigators amplified TCR beta CDR3 regions from RNA transcripts. HTBI primers were the set used in a first-round RT-PCR of the TCR CDR3. TCRdb used MiXCR to reprocess the multiplex PCR reads, holding one entry per CDR3 protein. Among over 650,000 distinct CDR3 sequences listed, less than 45% were seen once. The specimen sequenced was peripheral blood or thyroid tissue (not recorded which). The origin of the receptors is an adult man with Graves' disease, either hyperthyroidism or ophthalmopathy (not recorded which).

This clonotype has more than one count but fewer than ten. The chain couples TRBV28 to TRBJ1-2, with D possibly TRBD1 on 6 matching bases. The ends were cut back, 10 bases at V and 0 bases at J, with 12 bases in the middle. The CDR3 loop spans 13 amino acids. Germline loops: CDR1 MDHEN, CDR2 SYDVKM. CDR3 region: CATGQWANYGYTF. The CDR3 DNA follows: TGTGCCACCGGACAGTGGGCTAACTATGGCTACACCTTC.

The CDR3 loop reads CASSPRTRGPLNEKLFF. The CDR3 bases are TGTGCCAGTAGTCCCCGGACCCGTGGTCCCCTCAATGAAAAACTGTTTTTT. The chain has TRBV19 and TRBJ1-4; unclear D gene. V was pared by 5 bases and J by 5 bases, with 21 bases between. Looked up from germline, CDR1 is LNHDA and CDR2 is SQIVND (reference sequence). CDR3 length: 17 amino acids.

The chain employs TRBV11-2 and TRBJ1-1, with D possibly being TRBD1 (6 bases). Germline assignment: CDR1 SGHAT and CDR2 FQNNGV. The CDR3 sequence is 16 residues long. The V and J ends lost 5 bases and 5 bases respectively, with 21 bases between them. The CDR3 protein is CASSQGYRAPRTEAFF. CDR3 sequence (DNA): TGTGCCAGCAGCCAGGGGTACAGGGCCCCGAGAACTGAAGCTTTCTTT. Full variable domain (missing parts from reference TRBV11-2 and TRBJ1-1): EAGVAQSPRYKIIEKRQSVAFWCNPISGHATLYWYQQILGQGPKLLIQFQNNGVVDDSQLPKDRFSAERLKGVDSTLKIQPAKLEDSAVYLCASSQGYRAPRTEAFFGQGTRLTVV.

This clonotype was seen a few times. The chain has TRBV6-5 and TRBJ1-5, with TRBD1 identical over 7 bases. Unmatched junction bases numbered 8, after V lost 2 bases and J lost 7 bases. The CDR3 contains 15 residues. In germline, CDR1 is MNHEY, CDR2 SVGAGI. CDR3 in amino acids: CASSYSRTGGQPQHF. The CDR3 DNA reads as TGTGCCAGCAGTTACAGCCGGACAGGCGGCCAGCCCCAGCATTTT.

This clonotype was observed a handful of times. The chain has TRBV6-6 and TRBJ2-7, with 8 nucleotides matching TRBD2. Germline CDR1 and CDR2: MNHNY and SVGAGI (reference sequence). The CDR3 is made up of 15 amino acids. V trimming: 6 bases; J trimming: 0 bases; junction bases outside the gene matches: 7. The CDR3 sequence: CASSFTSGSSYEQYF. CDR3 coding DNA: TGTGCCAGCAGCTTCACTAGCGGAAGCTCCTACGAGCAGTACTTC.

The V and J genes are TRBV7-2 and TRBJ1-2, with 8 bases identical to TRBD1. Trimming cost V 1 base and J 4 bases; bases outside gene matches: 5. Germline V gene data show CDR1 as SGHTA and CDR2 as FQGNSA. This CDR3 region has 15 residues. CDR3 in amino acids: CASSLDMTGVYGYTF. The CDR3 region has the DNA TGTGCCAGCAGCTTAGATATGACAGGGGTCTATGGCTACACCTTC.

This clonotype was counted between two and nine times. The chain links TRBV20-1 to TRBJ1-5; unclear D gene. The CDR3 has 14 amino acids. Germline V CDR1 and CDR2: DFQATT, SNEGSKA (reference sequence). V was trimmed by 2 bases and J by 5 bases, leaving 13 bases between them. This CDR3 is CSARSPAGHQPQHF. CDR3 sequence (DNA): TGCAGTGCTAGAAGCCCGGCGGGCCATCAGCCCCAGCATTTT.

The J gene is TRBJ1-6, the V gene TRBV20-1; the match to TRBD1 covers 7 bases. V dropped 3 bases and J dropped 6; count of bases not matched to a gene: 8. CDR1 is DFQATT and CDR2 is SNEGSKA in the germline V gene (reference sequence). CDR3 length equals 15 residues. CDR3 residues: CSARGQLNSNSPLHF. CDR3 nucleotides: TGCAGTGCTAGGGGACAGTTAAATTCTAATTCACCCCTCCACTTT.

On this clonotype itself: This may stem from a read error, because a much larger clone lies one nucleotide away. This chain uses TRBV29-1 with TRBJ2-7; 8 bases are a match to TRBD1. V lost 5 bases and J lost 0; bases outside the gene matches: 3. Germline assignment: CDR1 SQVTM and CDR2 ANQGSEA. The CDR3 length is 13 residues. Written as DNA, the CDR3 is TGCAGCGTTTGGACAGGGCGCTCCTACGAGCAGTACTTC. This translates into CSVWTGRSYEQYF.

V gene TRBV25-1 combines with J gene TRBJ2-7, with 7 bases identical to TRBD2. Looked up from germline, CDR1 is MGHDK and CDR2 is SYGVNS. The CDR3 has 11 residues. The junction had 3 bases not matched to a gene; V was cut back by 10 bases and J by 3 bases. The CDR3 nucleotides read TGTGCCACTAGCGGCCTCTACGAGCAGTACTTC. Translating it yields CATSGLYEQYF.

As concerns this clonotype: A much larger clonotype is one base distant, so this may be a read error. This sequence joins TRBV24-1 and TRBJ1-5, with TRBD1 matching 7 bases. Germline loops: CDR1 KGHDR, CDR2 SFDVKD. The CDR3 loop spans 15 amino acids. Trimming removed 3 bases from V and 5 bases from J; junction bases left unmatched: 6. In DNA form, the CDR3 reads TGTGCCACCAGTGATCTGGGACAGTTCGATCAGCCCCAGCATTTT. The encoded protein is CATSDLGQFDQPQHF.

This clonotype showed up just a few times. V usage is TRBV2 and J usage is TRBJ2-2; D possibly corresponds to TRBD2 (5 bases). V lost 6 bases, J lost 2 bases, and 16 bases lay in between. The CDR3 consists of 16 residues. Germline V lookup: CDR1 SNHLY, CDR2 FYNNEI. The CDR3, as DNA: TGTGCCAGCAGCTTACGGGTGCTAGCTAACACCGGGGAGCTGTTTTTT. It yields the protein CASSLRVLANTGELFF.

This clonotype was seen only a few times. In DNA form, the CDR3 reads TGTGCCAGCAGCTTAGTAGAGTATTCACCCCTCCACTTT. This gives the protein CASSLVEYSPLHF. The rearrangement uses TRBV7-8 and TRBJ1-6; D unclear. The length of the CDR3 is 13 residues. Trimming shortened V by 1 base and J by 8 bases, and 6 bases separated the two germline ends. Looked up from germline, CDR1 is SGHVS and CDR2 is FQNEAQ.

This clonotype was seen repeatedly, ten times or more. The rearrangement uses TRBV6-5 and TRBJ1-2; the D is unclear. The CDR3 has 13 residues. Trimming left V 8 bases short and J 1 base short, with 11 bases between. Germline V gene sequence: CDR1 MNHEY, CDR2 SVGAGI. Here the CDR3 reads CASVRTDNYGYTF. Written as DNA, the CDR3 is TGTGCCAGCGTACGGACGGATAACTATGGCTACACCTTC.

This clonotype has at least ten counts. The rearrangement joins TRBV29-1 to TRBJ2-5; perhaps TRBD1 as D (7 bases). Germline V gene sequence: CDR1 SQVTM, CDR2 ANQGSEA. V was trimmed by 2 bases and J by 5 bases, leaving 15 bases between them. The CDR3 is 14 amino acids. CDR3 DNA sequence: TGCAGCGTTGAATTCCCAGGGGGGCAGGAGACCCAGTACTTC. Residues: CSVEFPGGQETQYF.

The chain recombines TRBV12-3 or TRBV12-4 with TRBJ1-1; D not certain. The CDR3 runs to 14 residues. Trimming pared 5 bases from V and 4 bases from J, leaving 14 bases between. CDR3 sequence: CASSHREAGTEAFF. In nucleotides, the CDR3 is TGTGCCAGCAGTCATCGTGAGGCGGGCACTGAAGCTTTCTTT.

In regard to this clonotype: A read error may explain this, as a much larger clone is one base away. The rearrangement links TRBV29-1 to TRBJ2-7, with 7 bases matching TRBD1. Germline values: CDR1 SQVTM, CDR2 ANQGSEA. The CDR3 consists of 15 residues. Unmatched junction bases numbered 13, after V lost 6 bases and J lost 2 bases. The CDR3 region has the DNA TGCAGCGTCCTCGGGACAGCCCAGGGACCCTACGAGCAGTACTTC. Amino acids: CSVLGTAQGPYEQYF.

There are many counts of this clonotype. The chain uses TRBV7-9 and TRBJ1-4; the D gene is possibly TRBD1 (5 bases). CDR1 SEHNR and CDR2 FQNEAQ come from the germline V gene (reference sequence). The CDR3 totals 14 residues. Trimming removed 6 bases from V and 0 bases from J, with 8 bases in between. The CDR3 nucleotides are TGTGCCAGCAGAACAGGTGCAACTAATGAAAAACTGTTTTTT. Translating it yields CASRTGATNEKLFF.

This clonotype was counted only a few times. This sequence joins TRBV7-9 and TRBJ2-5; D is ambiguous. Trimming removed 5 bases from V and 5 bases from J, with 18 bases in between. Germline V gene lookup returns CDR1 SEHNR and CDR2 FQNEAQ (reference sequence). This CDR3 spans 15 amino acids. The CDR3 bases are TGTGCCAGCAGCCTTCGCATCGGAAGTCGGGAGACCCAGTACTTC. Translated, it gives CASSLRIGSRETQYF. The whole variable domain, filled in from reference TRBV7-9 and TRBJ2-5, reads DTGVSQNPRHKITKRGQNVTFRCDPISEHNRLYWYRQTLGQGPEFLTYFQNEAQLEKSRLLSDRFSAERPKGSFSTLEIQRTEQGDSAMYLCASSLRIGSRETQYFGPGTRLLVL.

J is TRBJ1-4 and V is TRBV11-2; 8 nucleotides agree with TRBD1. Germline CDR1 and CDR2: SGHAT and FQNNGV. V dropped 5 bases and J dropped 3; count of bases not matched to a gene: 17. The CDR3 runs to 19 residues. The CDR3 sequence is CASSPRTRDRRAANEKLFF. The CDR3 bases are TGTGCCAGCAGCCCCCGGACCCGGGACAGGCGGGCGGCTAATGAAAAACTGTTTTTT.

This clonotype was detected a few times. The rearrangement links TRBV7-8 to TRBJ1-2, with D hard to call. Deletions cut 4 bases from V and 6 bases from J, with 18 bases between. Looked up from germline, CDR1 is SGHVS and CDR2 is FQNEAQ. CDR3 length equals 15 residues. DNA of the CDR3: TGTGCCAGCAGCTACCTAAGGGAAGCTGGGGATGGCTACACCTTC. This sequence encodes CASSYLREAGDGYTF.

This clonotype was found a few times. This chain links TRBV12-3 or TRBV12-4 with TRBJ1-6; possibly TRBD1 for D (6 bases). Between the trimmed V and J ends, which lost 5 bases and 6 bases, there was a span of 14 bases. The CDR3 sequence is 15 residues long. CDR3 sequence (DNA): TGTGCCAGCAGTCAAGACATAGGGGGTAATTCACCCCTCCACTTT. It yields the protein CASSQDIGGNSPLHF.

This rearrangement joins TRBV15 to TRBJ1-6, with D maybe TRBD1 (5 bases). Germline V CDR1 and CDR2: LNHNV, YYDKDF (reference sequence). V was shortened by 3 bases and J by 6 bases, with 9 bases between the two germline ends. This CDR3 is 14 amino acids long. CDR3 sequence (DNA): TGTGCCACCAGCAGCGTGGGGACTAATTCACCCCTCCACTTT. Protein product: CATSSVGTNSPLHF.

This chain connects TRBV6-5 to TRBJ2-7; no reliable D call. This CDR3 comprises 13 residues. Germline lookup yields CDR1 MNHEY and CDR2 SVGAGI. V lost 6 bases, J lost 2 bases, and 11 bases lay in between. CDR3 residues: CASRADLTYEQYF. CDR3 DNA sequence: TGTGCCAGCAGGGCCGACTTAACCTACGAGCAGTACTTC.